The entry below describes one T cell receptor (beta chain). From germline, CDR1 is SGHTA and CDR2 FQGNSA. The CDR3 loop spans 18 amino acids. J was trimmed by 0 bases and V by 4 bases; bases with no gene match: 8. The source of the sample is a study of technical replicates of blood from a handful of donors. Generated by immunoSEQ multiplex PCR, the TCRdb table keeps only in-frame clones and is missing some. The repertoire consists of just over 60,000 clones, with approximately 89% occurring once and the leading ten covering around 4.9%. This TCR derives from a human donor in good health. Some clones in this sample may be carry-over from other donors' samples. The chain is built from TRBV7-2 and TRBJ2-3; the match to TRBD2 covers 12 bases. The material sequenced was PBMCs. CDR3 coding DNA: TGTGCCAGCAGCTCGGGACTAGCGGGCCTTTCTAGCACAGATACGCAGTATTTT. This translates into CASSSGLAGLSSTDTQYF.